A single sample is the source of the 25 T cell receptor beta chains below, sequenced in a study of blood T cell repertoires in COVID-19. Measured with immunoSEQ multiplex PCR; TCRdb has only the in-frame clones, and not every one. The profile shows approximately 51,000 clones, 85% to 90% of them singletons. What was sequenced was peripheral blood. Receptors were obtained from a man aged 35 to 55 with active COVID-19.

The chain joins TRBV24-1 to TRBJ2-1; D ambiguous. The V and J ends lost 3 bases and 2 bases respectively, with 7 bases between them. CDR1 and CDR2 from the germline V gene are KGHDR and SFDVKD. The CDR3 consists of 14 residues. CDR3 nucleotides: TGTGCCACCAGTGATCCAACAACCTACAATGAGCAGTTCTTC. It yields the protein CATSDPTTYNEQFF.

The gene calls are TRBV30 and TRBJ1-6; 7 bases line up with TRBD1. Germline trimming cut 4 bases from V and 5 bases from J; bases unmatched to any gene: 11. The V gene's germline CDR1 is GTSNPN and CDR2 SVGIG (reference sequence). The CDR3 spans 16 residues. The CDR3 nucleotides read TGTGCCTGGAATCTCCCCGACAGGGTGAATAATTCACCCCTCCACTTT. It encodes CAWNLPDRVNNSPLHF.

The rearrangement links TRBV7-2 to TRBJ2-1, with TRBD2 matching over 14 bases. Germline V gives CDR1 SGHTA, CDR2 FQGNSA. The CDR3 is made up of 14 amino acids. The V segment lost 1 base and the J segment 16 bases; nucleotides outside the gene matches: 6. The chain's CDR3 is CASSLEGLAGAGFF. In nucleotides, the CDR3 is TGTGCCAGCAGCTTAGAGGGACTAGCGGGGGCCGGATTCTTC.

This chain connects TRBV25-1 to TRBJ2-7; TRBD1 agrees at 9 bases. V dropped 4 bases and J dropped 2; count of bases not matched to a gene: 3. This CDR3 has 14 residues. CDR1 is MGHDK, CDR2 SYGVNS, per germline. CDR3 sequence (DNA): TGTGCCAGCAGTGCGGGACAGGGACCCTACGAGCAGTACTTC. This encodes CASSAGQGPYEQYF.

This clone was seen only a few times. V is TRBV6-6 and J is TRBJ2-7, with D uncertain. The V end was cut by 6 bases, the J end by 4 bases, with 10 bases between. This CDR3 contains 12 residues. Germline V gene lookup returns CDR1 MNHNY and CDR2 SVGAGI (reference sequence). CDR3 in DNA: TGTGCCAGCAGCTCCACAATGTACGAGCAGTACTTC. Its protein product is CASSSTMYEQYF.

The chain employs TRBV10-3 and TRBJ2-2; a weak D match, TRBD1 (5 bases). This CDR3 contains 15 residues. Looked up from germline, CDR1 is ENHRY and CDR2 is SYGVKD. The V gene lost 4 bases and the J gene lost 4 bases, with 13 bases spanning the gap. The CDR3 coding sequence is TGTGCCATCAGTGTGGACACCTCAACCACCGGGGAGCTGTTTTTT. Amino acid sequence: CAISVDTSTTGELFF.

The chain links TRBV2 to TRBJ1-5; tentative D call: TRBD1 (6 bases). This CDR3 contains 15 residues. CDR1 is SNHLY, CDR2 FYNNEI, per germline. The V and J ends lost 7 bases and 2 bases respectively, with 15 bases between them. Written as DNA, the CDR3 is TGTGCCAGCACTAACAGGGCCCTGGGCAATCAGCCCCAGCATTTT. Translated, it gives CASTNRALGNQPQHF.

The chain links TRBV5-4 to TRBJ1-1; D perhaps matches TRBD1 (5 bases). The CDR3 sequence is 11 residues long. Per germline, CDR1 SGHNT and CDR2 YYREEE (reference sequence). Trimming left V 9 bases short and J 8 bases short, with 14 bases between. The CDR3 is CATRGREEAFF. CDR3 coding DNA: TGTGCCACCCGCGGCAGGGAAGAAGCTTTCTTT. Complete variable domain (other parts from reference TRBV5-4 and TRBJ1-1): ETGVTQSPTHLIKTRGQQVTLRCSSQSGHNTVSWYQQALGQGPQFIFQYYREEENGRGNFPPRFSGLQFPNYSSELNVNALELDDSALYLCATRGREEAFFGQGTRLTVV.

The V gene is TRBV7-2, the J gene TRBJ2-3; 8 bases fit TRBD1. This CDR3 comprises 14 residues. Looked up from germline, CDR1 is SGHTA and CDR2 is FQGNSA. The V gene end was trimmed by 5 bases and the J gene end by 4 bases; junction bases not matched to a gene: 5. The CDR3 coding sequence is TGTGCCAGCAGCCCAGGACAGGGCCCAGATACGCAGTATTTT. This gives the protein CASSPGQGPDTQYF.

The chain is built from TRBV6-9 and TRBJ2-1; 11 nucleotides line up with TRBD2. This CDR3 spans 19 amino acids. Trimming removed 7 bases from V and 7 bases from J; junction bases left unmatched: 21. Germline V CDR1 and CDR2: MNHGY, SVAAGI. This chain's CDR3 is CASTKGGLAAYQRWNEQFF. In DNA, the CDR3 is TGTGCCAGCACCAAGGGGGGACTAGCGGCCTACCAACGTTGGAATGAGCAGTTCTTC.

The chain carries TRBV4-2 and TRBJ2-2; 8 positions match TRBD2. There are 15 residues in the CDR3. After removal of 4 bases from V and 4 bases from J, the junction contained 5 bases not matched to a gene. The germline V gene encodes CDR1 LGHNA and CDR2 YNFKEQ. CDR3: CASSPVAGRTGELFF. The CDR3 DNA is TGTGCCAGCAGCCCCGTAGCGGGACGCACCGGGGAGCTGTTTTTT.

The V call is TRBV15, the J call TRBJ2-2; 10 nucleotides align to TRBD2. Germline V CDR1 and CDR2: LNHNV, YYDKDF (reference sequence). J lost 7 bases, V lost 11 bases, and 16 bases had no gene match. The CDR3 is made up of 16 amino acids. CDR3 loop: CASRAGLAGANGELFF. In DNA form, the CDR3 reads TGTGCCTCCCGGGCGGGGCTAGCGGGAGCCAACGGGGAGCTGTTTTTT.

This chain uses TRBV14 with TRBJ2-2; D possibly corresponds to TRBD2 (6 bases). From germline, CDR1 is SGHDN and CDR2 FVKESK. V lost 1 base, J lost 6 bases, and 18 bases lay in between. The CDR3 contains 17 residues. CDR3 DNA sequence: TGTGCCAGCAGCCAAGGATATTTCCCGGGAGCCCCCGGGGAGCTGTTTTTT. Translated, it gives CASSQGYFPGAPGELFF.

The chain recombines TRBV10-2 with TRBJ2-7, with 11 nucleotides matching TRBD2. V was clipped by 10 bases and J by 6 bases; unmatched bases: 8. Germline V gives CDR1 WSHSY, CDR2 SAAADI. This CDR3 region has 13 residues. The chain's CDR3 is CATAGLAGTEQYF. Written as DNA, the CDR3 is TGCGCCACCGCTGGACTAGCGGGCACCGAGCAGTACTTC.

The J gene is TRBJ1-2, the V gene TRBV30; 9 nucleotides align to TRBD1. The CDR3 consists of 12 residues. The germline V gene encodes CDR1 GTSNPN and CDR2 SVGIG (reference sequence). The V segment lost 8 bases and the J segment 7 bases; nucleotides outside the gene matches: 8. This chain's CDR3 is CAVRQGGGGYTF. The CDR3 nucleotides are TGTGCCGTCCGACAGGGGGGAGGTGGCTACACCTTC.

The chain's CDR3 is CACYRGGGSYEQYF. In nucleotides, the CDR3 is TGTGCCTGCTACAGGGGTGGGGGCTCCTACGAGCAGTACTTC. The chain combines TRBV2 with TRBJ2-7, with 7 bases matching TRBD1. The CDR3 loop spans 14 amino acids. The V gene end was trimmed by 11 bases and the J gene end by 0 bases; junction bases not matched to a gene: 10. CDR1 is SNHLY and CDR2 is FYNNEI in the germline V gene.

In this sample, this clone turned up once. This CDR3 is also generated by other DNA sequences in the sample. The rearrangement links TRBV11-2 to TRBJ2-1, with 7 bases aligning to TRBD2. V was pared by 5 bases and J by 8 bases, with 12 bases of the junction left unmatched. This CDR3 has 15 residues. Germline V gene data show CDR1 as SGHAT and CDR2 as FQNNGV. CDR3 DNA sequence: TGTGCCAGCAGCCTAGGACTAGTAGGGCCTGATGAGCAGTTCTTC. Protein product: CASSLGLVGPDEQFF.

This chain joins TRBV3-1 (or the pseudogene TRBV3-2) and TRBJ2-2; a possible D gene is TRBD2 (6 bases). V was shortened by 0 bases and J by 4 bases, with 12 bases between the two germline ends. The CDR3 totals 16 residues. CDR1 and CDR2 from the germline V gene are LGHDT and YNNKEL (reference sequence). CDR3 in DNA: TGTGCCAGCAGCCAAGAGGGACTCCGGGCCACCGGGGAGCTGTTTTTT. This encodes CASSQEGLRATGELFF.

The rearrangement uses TRBV2 and TRBJ2-7; 10 bases match TRBD2. The length of the CDR3 is 15 residues. Germline CDR1 and CDR2: SNHLY and FYNNEI. The J segment lost 5 bases and the V segment lost 6 bases, leaving 10 bases of the junction unmatched. The CDR3 reads CASRVGSGRAHEQYF. CDR3 DNA sequence: TGTGCCAGCAGGGTCGGGAGCGGGAGGGCCCACGAGCAGTACTTC. Supplemented by reference TRBV2 and TRBJ2-7, the full variable domain reads EPEVTQTPSHQVTQMGQEVILRCVPISNHLYFYWYRQILGQKVEFLVSFYNNEISEKSEIFDDQFSVERPDGSNFTLKIRSTKLEDSAMYFCASRVGSGRAHEQYFGPGTRLTVT.

This chain uses TRBV5-4 with TRBJ2-7, with a weak D call TRBD1 (6 bases). The V end lost 5 bases, the J end lost 0 bases, and 15 bases lay between the germline ends. The CDR3 has 15 residues. CDR1 and CDR2 from the germline V gene are SGHNT and YYREEE (reference sequence). The CDR3 sequence is CASSSRTVSSYEQYF. CDR3 in DNA: TGTGCCAGCAGTTCCCGGACAGTCAGCTCCTACGAGCAGTACTTC.

With regard to this clone: This sample also contains other DNA sequences that code for the same CDR3. The V call is TRBV7-3, the J call TRBJ2-1; 10 positions agree with TRBD2. This CDR3 has 15 amino acids. Germline V CDR1 and CDR2: SGHTA, FQGTGA. J lost 3 bases, V lost 5 bases, and 4 bases had no gene match. The CDR3 DNA is TGTGCCAGCAGCATCAGACTAGCGGGCTACAATGAGCAGTTCTTC. Its protein is CASSIRLAGYNEQFF.

The chain is built from TRBV28 and TRBJ2-1; 13 bases line up with TRBD2. The J segment lost 5 bases and the V segment lost 4 bases, leaving 8 bases of the junction unmatched. The CDR3 runs 17 residues. The germline gives CDR1 MDHEN, CDR2 SYDVKM. The CDR3 is CASSSNPGTSGNNEQFF. The DNA for the CDR3 is TGTGCCAGCAGTTCAAATCCCGGGACTAGCGGGAACAATGAGCAGTTCTTC.

This chain connects TRBV5-1 to TRBJ2-1; no firm D call. The CDR3 runs to 14 residues. V lost 0 bases, J lost 8 bases, and 12 bases lay in between. Germline V gene lookup returns CDR1 SGHRS and CDR2 YFSETQ. The CDR3 DNA is TGCGCCAGCAGCTTGGGTTCTATATCCGATGAGCAGTTCTTC. Amino acid sequence: CASSLGSISDEQFF.

The CDR3 coding sequence is TGTGCCAGCAGCCGGACAGGGGGGGAAGACGAGCAGTACTTC. Protein: CASSRTGGEDEQYF. This chain connects TRBV6-5 to TRBJ2-7; 10 bases align to TRBD1. From germline, CDR1 is MNHEY and CDR2 SVGAGI. There are 14 residues in the CDR3. J was trimmed by 5 bases and V by 6 bases; bases with no gene match: 7.

This clone was counted many times. CDR3 amino acids: CASSWDRDGYTF. The CDR3 DNA reads TGTGCCAGCAGCTGGGACAGGGATGGCTACACCTTC. The rearrangement uses TRBV5-6 and TRBJ1-2; the match to TRBD1 covers 9 bases. CDR1 SGHDT and CDR2 YYEEEE come from the germline V gene. CDR3 length equals 12 residues. Trimming cost V 3 bases and J 6 bases; bases outside gene matches: 0.